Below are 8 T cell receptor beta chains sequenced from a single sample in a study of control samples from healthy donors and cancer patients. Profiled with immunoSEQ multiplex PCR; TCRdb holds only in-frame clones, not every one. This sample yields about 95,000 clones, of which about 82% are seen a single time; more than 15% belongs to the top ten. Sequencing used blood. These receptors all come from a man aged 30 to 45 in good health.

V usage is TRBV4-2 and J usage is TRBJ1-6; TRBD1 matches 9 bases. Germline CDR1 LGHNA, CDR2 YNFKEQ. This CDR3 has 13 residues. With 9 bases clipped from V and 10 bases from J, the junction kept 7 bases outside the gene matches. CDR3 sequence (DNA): TGTGCCAGTCGGGACAGGGTCATCTCACCCCTCCACTTT. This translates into CASRDRVISPLHF.

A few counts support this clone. CDR3 sequence: CSAPTTTEAFF. In DNA form, the CDR3 reads TGCAGTGCTCCCACCACCACTGAAGCTTTCTTT. V and J are TRBV20-1 and TRBJ1-1, with D uncertain. This CDR3 comprises 11 residues. V lost 5 bases, J lost 4 bases, and 8 bases lay in between. Germline loops: CDR1 DFQATT, CDR2 SNEGSKA (reference sequence).

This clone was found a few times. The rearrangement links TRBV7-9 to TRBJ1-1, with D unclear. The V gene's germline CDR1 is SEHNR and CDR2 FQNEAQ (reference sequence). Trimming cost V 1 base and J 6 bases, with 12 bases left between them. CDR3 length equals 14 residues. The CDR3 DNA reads TGTGCCAGCAGCTTAGTAGGTCCGGACCCTGAAGCTTTCTTT. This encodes CASSLVGPDPEAFF. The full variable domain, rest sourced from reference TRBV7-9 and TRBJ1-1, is DTGVSQNPRHKITKRGQNVTFRCDPISEHNRLYWYRQTLGQGPEFLTYFQNEAQLEKSRLLSDRFSAERPKGSFSTLEIQRTEQGDSAMYLCASSLVGPDPEAFFGQGTRLTVV.

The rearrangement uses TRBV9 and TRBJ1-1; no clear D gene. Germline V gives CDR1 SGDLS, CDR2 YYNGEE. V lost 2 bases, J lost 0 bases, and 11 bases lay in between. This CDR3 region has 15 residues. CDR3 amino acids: CASSVSGLMNTEAFF. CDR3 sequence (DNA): TGTGCCAGCAGCGTTTCCGGGCTTATGAACACTGAAGCTTTCTTT.

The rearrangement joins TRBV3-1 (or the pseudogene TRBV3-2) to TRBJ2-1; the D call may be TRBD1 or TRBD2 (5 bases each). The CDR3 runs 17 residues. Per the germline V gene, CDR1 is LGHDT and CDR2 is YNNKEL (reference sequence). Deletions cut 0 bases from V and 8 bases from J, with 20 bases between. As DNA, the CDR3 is TGTGCCAGCAGCCAAGAGTCCTTACTAGGGGCTGTCGATGAGCAGTTCTTC. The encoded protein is CASSQESLLGAVDEQFF.

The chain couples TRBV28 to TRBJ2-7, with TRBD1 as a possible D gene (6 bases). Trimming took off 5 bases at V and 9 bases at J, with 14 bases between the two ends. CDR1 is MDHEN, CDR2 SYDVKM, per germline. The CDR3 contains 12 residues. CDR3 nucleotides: TGTGCCAGCAGTCTACGAACAGGGAGGCAGTACTTC. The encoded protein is CASSLRTGRQYF.

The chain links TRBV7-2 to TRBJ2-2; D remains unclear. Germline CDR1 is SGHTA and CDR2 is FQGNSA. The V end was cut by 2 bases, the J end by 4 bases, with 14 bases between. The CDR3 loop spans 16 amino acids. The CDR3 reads CASSLMVVSFTGELFF. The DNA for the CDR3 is TGTGCCAGCAGCTTAATGGTGGTCTCTTTCACCGGGGAGCTGTTTTTT. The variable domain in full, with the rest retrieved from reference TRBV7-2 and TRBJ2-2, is GAGVSQSPSNKVTEKGKDVELRCDPISGHTALYWYRQSLGQGLEFLIYFQGNSAPDKSGLPSDRFSAERTGGSVSTLTIQRTQQEDSAVYLCASSLMVVSFTGELFFGEGSRLTVL.

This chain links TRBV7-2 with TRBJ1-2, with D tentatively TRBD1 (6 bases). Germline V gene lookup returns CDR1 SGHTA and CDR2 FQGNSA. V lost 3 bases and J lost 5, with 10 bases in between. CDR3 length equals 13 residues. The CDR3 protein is CASSFQGNYGYTF. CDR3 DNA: TGTGCCAGCAGCTTCCAGGGGAATTATGGCTACACCTTC.